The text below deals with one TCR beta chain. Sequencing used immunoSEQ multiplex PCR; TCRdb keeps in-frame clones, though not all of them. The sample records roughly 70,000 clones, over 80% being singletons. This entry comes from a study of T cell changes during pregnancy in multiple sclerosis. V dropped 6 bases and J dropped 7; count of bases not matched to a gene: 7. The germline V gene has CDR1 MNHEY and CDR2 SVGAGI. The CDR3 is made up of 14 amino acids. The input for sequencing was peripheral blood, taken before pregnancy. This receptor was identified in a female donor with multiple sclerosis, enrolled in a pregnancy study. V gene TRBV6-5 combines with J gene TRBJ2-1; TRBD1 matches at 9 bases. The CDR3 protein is CASSPGTGWNEQFF. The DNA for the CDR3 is TGTGCCAGCAGCCCCGGGACAGGGTGGAATGAGCAGTTCTTC.